One sample yielded the 5 T cell receptor beta chains listed below, sequenced in a study of regulatory T cells in long-lasting Graves disease. Construction of the TCR beta libraries employed iRepertoire HTBI primers in conjunction with Arm-PCR of CDR3 regions. TCRdb re-called the multiplex PCR reads through MiXCR, storing one row per CDR3 protein. The sample has under 500,000 distinct CDR3 sequences, around 21% seen once. Time point of the sample: persistent/refractory GD, antithyroid drugs over 5 years with positive TRAb. Isolated PBMC RNA provided the starting material for the TCR library. The material sequenced was peripheral blood mononuclear cells (PBMCs), taken when the disease was refractory, from a patient treated with antithyroid drugs. All receptors come from a female donor with Graves disease.

This clonotype was picked up a small number of times. A much larger clone differs by one base, so this may be a read error. The chain combines TRBV2 with TRBJ1-5, with D unresolved. CDR1 and CDR2 (germline): SNHLY, FYNNEI. The CDR3 has 13 amino acids. V lost 2 bases to trimming and J lost 4 bases, with 6 bases between them. CDR3 bases: TGTGCCAGCAGTGAACAGGAAAATCAGCCCCAGCATTTT. It codes for CASSEQENQPQHF.

The chain recombines TRBV7-9 with TRBJ1-1, with D possibly matching TRBD1 (5 bases). The CDR3 contains 11 residues. The V end lost 4 bases, the J end lost 12 bases, and 12 bases lay between the germline ends. The V gene's germline CDR1 is SEHNR and CDR2 FQNEAQ (reference sequence). The CDR3 region has the DNA TGTGCCAGCAGCTCAACCCGGGGACCTTTCTTT. Residues: CASSSTRGPFF. The full variable domain, completed using reference TRBV7-9 and TRBJ1-1, is DTGVSQNPRHKITKRGQNVTFRCDPISEHNRLYWYRQTLGQGPEFLTYFQNEAQLEKSRLLSDRFSAERPKGSFSTLEIQRTEQGDSAMYLCASSSTRGPFFGQGTRLTVV.

This clonotype was picked up many times. This chain uses TRBV12-3 or TRBV12-4 with TRBJ1-5, with unresolved D. The V gene lost 6 bases and the J gene lost 4 bases, with 13 bases spanning the gap. The CDR3 is 14 residues long. CDR3 DNA sequence: TGTGCCAGCAGCTCCGCTTTACCAAATCAGCCCCAGCATTTT. It encodes CASSSALPNQPQHF.

This clonotype was seen ten or more times. This sequence joins TRBV7-2 and TRBJ2-5; unclear D gene. The V gene lost 3 bases and the J gene lost 9 bases, with 5 bases spanning the gap. Germline V gives CDR1 SGHTA, CDR2 FQGNSA. The CDR3 is made up of 10 amino acids. CDR3 sequence reads: CASSFWAQYF. For the CDR3, the DNA is TGTGCCAGCAGCTTTTGGGCCCAGTACTTC.

Many counts were recorded for this clonotype. V gene TRBV2 combines with J gene TRBJ2-7; D is unresolved. V gave up 6 bases and J gave up 2 bases, with 5 bases separating them. This CDR3 has 11 residues. Germline CDR1 is SNHLY and CDR2 is FYNNEI. CDR3 amino acids: CASRVTYEQYF. In DNA form, the CDR3 reads TGTGCCAGCAGGGTTACCTACGAGCAGTACTTC.